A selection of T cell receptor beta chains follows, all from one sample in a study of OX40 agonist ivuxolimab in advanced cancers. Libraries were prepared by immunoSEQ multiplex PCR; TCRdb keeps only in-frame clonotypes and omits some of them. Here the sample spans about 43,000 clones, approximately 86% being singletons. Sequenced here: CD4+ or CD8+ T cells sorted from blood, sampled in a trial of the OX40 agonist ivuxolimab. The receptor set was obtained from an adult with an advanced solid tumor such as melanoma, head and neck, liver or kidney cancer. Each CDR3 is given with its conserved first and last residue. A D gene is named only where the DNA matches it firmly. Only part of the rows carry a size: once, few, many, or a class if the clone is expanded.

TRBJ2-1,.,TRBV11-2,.,TGTGCCAGCAGCGCCGTCCAGGGGGGTCTCAATGAGCAGTTCTTC,CASSAVQGGLNEQFF
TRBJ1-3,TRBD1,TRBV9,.,TGTGCCAGCAGCTGGACAGGGGATATTGGAAACACCATATATTTT,CASSWTGDIGNTIYF
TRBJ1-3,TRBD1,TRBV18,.,TGTGCCAGCGCACCAGGACAGGTCCTCTCTGGAAACACCATATATTTT,CASAPGQVLSGNTIYF
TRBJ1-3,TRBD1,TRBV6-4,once,TGTGCCAGCAGTAAGGGACAGCCCTCTGGAAACACCATATATTTT,CASSKGQPSGNTIYF
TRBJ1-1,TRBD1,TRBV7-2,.,TGTGCCAGCAGTTCAGGGGGATATTCCACTGAAGCTTTCTTT,CASSSGGYSTEAFF
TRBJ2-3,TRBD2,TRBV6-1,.,TGTGCCAGCAGTGAACTAGCGGCCCCATGGGATACGCAGTATTTT,CASSELAAPWDTQYF
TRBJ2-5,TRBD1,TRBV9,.,TGTGCCAGCAGCACACCACAGACAGGGTGGGATGAGACCCAGTACTTC,CASSTPQTGWDETQYF
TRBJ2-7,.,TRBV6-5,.,TGTGCCAGCAGTTACTCGCTGGCAGGGCTCTCCTACGAGCAGTACTTC,CASSYSLAGLSYEQYF
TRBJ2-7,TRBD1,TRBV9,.,TGTGCCAGCAGCTCCCGGGACAGGGCCTACGAGCAGTACTTC,CASSSRDRAYEQYF
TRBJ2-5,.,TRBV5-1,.,TGCGCCAGCAGCTGGGGCCGGGACCGCCAAGAGACCCAGTACTTC,CASSWGRDRQETQYF
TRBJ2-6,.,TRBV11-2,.,TGTGCCAGCGTCCTTCTTGGGGCCAACGTCCTGACTTTC,CASVLLGANVLTF
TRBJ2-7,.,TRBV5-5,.,TGTGCCAGCAGCTTGGCGCAGGGTGTTTACGAGCAGTACTTC,CASSLAQGVYEQYF
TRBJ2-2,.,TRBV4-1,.,TGCGCCAGCAGCCAAGATCTACATGGGGTGAGCGGGGAGCTGTTTTTT,CASSQDLHGVSGELFF
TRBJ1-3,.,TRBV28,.,TGTGCCAGCAGTTCTGGGGGACCCGGAAACACCATATATTTT,CASSSGGPGNTIYF
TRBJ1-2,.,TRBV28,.,TGTGCCAGCAGTTCCCACGACATTACCTATGGCTACACCTTC,CASSSHDITYGYTF
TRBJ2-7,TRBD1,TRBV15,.,TGTGCCACCAGCATGGACAGGGGGAATATTCGCGAGCAGTACTTC,CATSMDRGNIREQYF
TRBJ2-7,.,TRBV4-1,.,TGCGCCAGCAGCCAAGCTTTAACCTACGAGCAGTACTTC,CASSQALTYEQYF
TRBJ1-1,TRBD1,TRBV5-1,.,TGCGCCAGCAGCGCTTGGACAGGGGGAAAGATCGCTGAAGCTTTCTTT,CASSAWTGGKIAEAFF
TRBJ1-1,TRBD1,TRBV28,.,TGTGCCAGCAGTCCCGGAGACAGGGTCACTGAAGCTTTCTTT,CASSPGDRVTEAFF
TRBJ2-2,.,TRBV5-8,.,TGTGCCAGCAGCTTGCGGGGGTCAGCCACCGGGGAGCTGTTTTTT,CASSLRGSATGELFF
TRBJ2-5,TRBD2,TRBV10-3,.,TGTGCCATCAGTGAAACTAGCGGGAGTACGTACCAAGAGACCCAGTACTTC,CAISETSGSTYQETQYF
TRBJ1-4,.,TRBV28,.,TGTGCCAGCAGTTTTTCGGAGAGAAAACTGTTTTTT,CASSFSERKLFF
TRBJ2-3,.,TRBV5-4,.,TGTGCCAGCAGCTTGGGGGACACAAATACGCAGTATTTT,CASSLGDTNTQYF
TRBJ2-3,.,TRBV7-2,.,TGTGCCAGCAGCTTTCGTGGGGCTAGCACAGATACGCAGTATTTT,CASSFRGASTDTQYF
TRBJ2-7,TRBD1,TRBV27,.,TGTGCCAGCAGTTTGACAGGGGTAATAGGCTACGAGCAGTACTTC,CASSLTGVIGYEQYF
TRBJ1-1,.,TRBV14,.,TGTGCCAGCAGCTGGGGAGGGGACACTGAAGCTTTCTTT,CASSWGGDTEAFF
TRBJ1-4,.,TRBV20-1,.,TGCAGTGCTATCGGGAACGAAAAACTGTTTTTT,CSAIGNEKLFF
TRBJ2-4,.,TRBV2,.,TGTGCCAGCAGGGAAGGGTTCCTAAAGGGAAGATCCAAAAACATTCAGTACTTC,CASREGFLKGRSKNIQYF
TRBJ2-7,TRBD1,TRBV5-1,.,TGCGCCAGCAGGTCCGGGACAGGAACCTACGAGCAGTACTTC,CASRSGTGTYEQYF
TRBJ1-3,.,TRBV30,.,TGTGCCTGGTCCAGGGGCTCTGGAAACACCATATATTTT,CAWSRGSGNTIYF
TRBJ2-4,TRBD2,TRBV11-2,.,TGTGCCAGCAGCTCTGGACTAGCGGGATACCTAGCCAAAAACATTCAGTACTTC,CASSSGLAGYLAKNIQYF
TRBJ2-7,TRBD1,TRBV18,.,TGTGCCAGCTCACGAGACCGGGACAGAGGCCACGAGCAGTACTTC,CASSRDRDRGHEQYF
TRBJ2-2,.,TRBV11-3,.,TGTGCCAGCAGCCCGGCAGGGTGGACCGGGGAGCTGTTTTTT,CASSPAGWTGELFF
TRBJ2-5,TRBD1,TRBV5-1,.,TGCGCCAGCGGGCTTCAGGGGGTTCAAGAGACCCAGTACTTC,CASGLQGVQETQYF
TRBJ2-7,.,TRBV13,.,TGTGCCAGCAGTGATCCGCGCCGGAGCTCCTACGAGCAGTACTTC,CASSDPRRSSYEQYF
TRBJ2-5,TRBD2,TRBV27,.,TGTGCCAGCAGTTCCCTCGGCGGGGGTGAGACCCAGTACTTC,CASSSLGGGETQYF
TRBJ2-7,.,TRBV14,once,TGTGCCCCTGGGGAGGCAGATTTCTACGAGCAGTACTTC,CAPGEADFYEQYF
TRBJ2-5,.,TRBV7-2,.,TGTGCCAGCAGCGCGACTAGTTCAGAGACCCAGTACTTC,CASSATSSETQYF
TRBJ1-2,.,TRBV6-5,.,TGTGCCAGCAGTTACGACTACAGGGTATCTAACTATGGCTACACCTTC,CASSYDYRVSNYGYTF
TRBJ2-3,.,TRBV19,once,TGTGCCAGTAGGGCAGGGGATATCACAGATACGCAGTATTTT,CASRAGDITDTQYF
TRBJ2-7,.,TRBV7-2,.,TGTGCCAGCAGCTTACTGGGATCCTACGAGCAGTACTTC,CASSLLGSYEQYF
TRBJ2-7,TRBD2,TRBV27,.,TGTGCCAGCTACTCTAGCGGGAGGGCCTACGAGCAGTACTTC,CASYSSGRAYEQYF
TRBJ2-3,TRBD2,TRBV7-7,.,TGTGCCAGCAGCTCCGGGACTAAGAGCACAGATACGCAGTATTTT,CASSSGTKSTDTQYF
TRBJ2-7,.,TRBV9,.,TGTGCCAGCAGCAGGGGGTCCTCCTCCACTACCTACGAGCAGTACTTC,CASSRGSSSTTYEQYF
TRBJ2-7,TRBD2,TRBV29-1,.,TGCAGCGTTGGGACTAGCGGGAGTAGGGAGCAGTACTTC,CSVGTSGSREQYF
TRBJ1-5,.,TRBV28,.,TGTGCCAGCAGGCCAACCCCCGTACGGCAGCCCCAGCATTTT,CASRPTPVRQPQHF
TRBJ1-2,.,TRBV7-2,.,TGTGCCAGCAGCCTCGACAGTAACTATGGCTACACCTTC,CASSLDSNYGYTF
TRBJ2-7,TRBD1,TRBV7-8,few,TGTGCCAGCGTCCCGAAGGGGACAGCGTACGAGCAGTACTTC,CASVPKGTAYEQYF
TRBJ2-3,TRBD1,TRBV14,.,TGTGCCAGCAGCCAAGATGTGCCTTACAGGGGGCAGGTGGGCACAGATACGCAGTATTTT,CASSQDVPYRGQVGTDTQYF
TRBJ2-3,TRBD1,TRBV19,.,TGTGCCTGCGGGACAGGGGACACAGATACGCAGTATTTT,CACGTGDTDTQYF
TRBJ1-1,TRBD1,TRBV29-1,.,TGCAGCGCACAGGGGCCCTCTGGGTCTTTTGAAGCTTTCTTT,CSAQGPSGSFEAFF
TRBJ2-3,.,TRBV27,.,TGTGCCAGCAGTCCCCCCACAGATACGCAGTATTTT,CASSPPTDTQYF
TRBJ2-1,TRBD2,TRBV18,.,TGTGCCAGCTCACTAGCGGGAGCGGTAAATGAGCAGTTCTTC,CASSLAGAVNEQFF
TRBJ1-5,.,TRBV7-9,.,TGTGCCAGCAGCTTTGCTGGCTCATATCAGCCCCAGCATTTT,CASSFAGSYQPQHF
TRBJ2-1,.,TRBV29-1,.,TGCAGCGAGGGGAGAAATGAGCAGTTCTTC,CSEGRNEQFF